This T cell receptor beta chain was recovered during a study of blood T cells in healthy people across ages. Study overall: Using template switching, researchers captured about one barcoded beta molecule for each two T cells. Whole-study results and caveats: It was not known whether donors were CMV positive (a possible confounder of expanded clonotype changes).

The ends lost 5 bases at V and 7 bases at J; junction bases unmatched: 10. In germline, CDR1 is MNHEY, CDR2 SVGAGI. The CDR3 is made up of 16 amino acids. As regards this clonotype: Its target is unknown.

Primed by a sample-barcoded 5' primer and a J-beta primer mix, a second PCR proceeded for about 6 to 12 cycles. TCRdb analysed the 5' RACE reads with MiXCR anew, one entry per CDR3 protein. Seen here are 1.5 million to 2 million distinct CDR3 sequences, roughly 28% observed once, and the top ten hold approximately 7.7%. This rearrangement joins TRBV6-5 to TRBJ1-6; 8 positions match TRBD1. Specimen: blood. The receptor's source is a woman aged 25 to 39 in good health. The CDR3 DNA sequence: TGTGCCAGCAGTAAGACCCAGGGGGCGGGAAATTCACCCCTCCACTTT. Residues: CASSKTQGAGNSPLHF.